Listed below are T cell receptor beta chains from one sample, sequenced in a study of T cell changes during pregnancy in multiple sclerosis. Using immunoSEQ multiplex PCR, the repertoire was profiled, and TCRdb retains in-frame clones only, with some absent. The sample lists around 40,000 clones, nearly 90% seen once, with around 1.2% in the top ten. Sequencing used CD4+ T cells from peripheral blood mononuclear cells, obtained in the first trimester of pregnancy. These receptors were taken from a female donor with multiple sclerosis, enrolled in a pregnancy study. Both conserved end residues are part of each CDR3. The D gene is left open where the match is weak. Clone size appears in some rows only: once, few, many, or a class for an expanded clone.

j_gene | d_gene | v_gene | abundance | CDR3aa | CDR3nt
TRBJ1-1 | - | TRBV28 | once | CAREGNTEAFF | TGTGCCAGGGAGGGGAACACTGAAGCTTTCTTT
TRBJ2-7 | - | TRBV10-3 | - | CAISGSGLSYEQYF | TGTGCCATCAGTGGGAGCGGGCTCTCCTACGAGCAGTACTTC
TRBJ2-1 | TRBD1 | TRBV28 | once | CASSSPGTGGSYNEQFF | TGTGCCAGCAGTTCCCCAGGGACAGGGGGCTCCTACAATGAGCAGTTCTTC
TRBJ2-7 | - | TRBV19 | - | CASTPEARSYEQYF | TGTGCCAGTACCCCCGAGGCGAGATCCTACGAGCAGTACTTC
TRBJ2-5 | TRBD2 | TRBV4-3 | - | CASSQERVQGGETQYF | TGCGCCAGCAGCCAAGAAAGGGTCCAGGGAGGGGAGACCCAGTACTTC
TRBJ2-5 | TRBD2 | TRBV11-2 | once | CASSLGSPSGRTHF | TGTGCCAGCAGCTTAGGTTCTCCTAGCGGGAGGACGCACTTC
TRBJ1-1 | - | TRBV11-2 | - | CASRPDSLNTEAFF | TGTGCCAGCAGACCGGACAGTCTGAACACTGAAGCTTTCTTT
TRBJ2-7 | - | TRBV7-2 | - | CASSLQGYEQYF | TGTGCCAGCAGCTTACAGGGTTACGAGCAGTACTTC
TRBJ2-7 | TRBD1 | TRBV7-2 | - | CASSSQPGQGAYEQYF | TGTGCCAGCAGCTCCCAGCCGGGACAGGGGGCTTACGAGCAGTACTTC
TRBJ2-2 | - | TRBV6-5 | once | CASRNPGTGELFF | TGTGCCAGCAGAAATCCGGGGACCGGGGAGCTGTTTTTT
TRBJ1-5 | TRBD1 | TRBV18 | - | CASSSGDRRNQPQHF | TGTGCCAGCTCGTCGGGGGACAGACGCAATCAGCCCCAGCATTTT
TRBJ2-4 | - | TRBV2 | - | CASSFESLAKNIQYF | TGTGCCAGCAGTTTCGAGAGTCTAGCCAAAAACATTCAGTACTTC
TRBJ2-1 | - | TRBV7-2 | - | CASSLERLNEQFF | TGTGCCAGCAGCTTAGAGCGTCTTAATGAGCAGTTCTTC
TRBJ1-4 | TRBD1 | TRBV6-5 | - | CASRHRDRREEKLFF | TGTGCCAGCAGGCACAGGGACAGGCGAGAGGAAAAACTGTTTTTT
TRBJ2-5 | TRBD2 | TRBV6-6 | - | CASNYQAGGKETQYF | TGTGCCAGCAACTACCAAGCGGGAGGAAAAGAGACCCAGTACTTC
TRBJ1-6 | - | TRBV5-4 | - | CASSFDSNNSPLHF | TGTGCCAGCAGCTTTGACTCGAATAATTCACCCCTCCACTTT
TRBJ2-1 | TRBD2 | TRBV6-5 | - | CASSYPGSGRGNEQFF | TGTGCCAGCAGTTACCCCGGAAGCGGGAGGGGGAATGAGCAGTTCTTC
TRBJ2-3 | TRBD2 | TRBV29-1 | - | CSVEWRGRATDTQYF | TGCAGCGTTGAATGGCGCGGGAGGGCAACAGATACGCAGTATTTT
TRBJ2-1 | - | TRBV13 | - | CASSRTGNFGNEQFF | TGTGCCAGCAGCCGTACAGGGAATTTCGGAAATGAGCAGTTCTTC
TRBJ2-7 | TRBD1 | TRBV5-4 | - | CASSSQTGVGDEQYF | TGTGCCAGCAGCTCTCAGACAGGGGTTGGCGACGAGCAGTACTTC
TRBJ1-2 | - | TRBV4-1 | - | CASSQVRFYGYTF | TGCGCCAGCAGCCAAGTCAGATTCTATGGCTACACCTTC
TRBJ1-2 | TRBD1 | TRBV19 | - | CASSARQGEDGYTF | TGTGCCAGTAGTGCCCGACAGGGTGAGGATGGCTACACCTTC
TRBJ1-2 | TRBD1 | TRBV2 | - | CASSLYRGTNYGYTF | TGTGCCAGCAGTCTTTACAGGGGGACTAACTATGGCTACACCTTC
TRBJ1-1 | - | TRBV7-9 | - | CASSSTRSWPEAFF | TGTGCCAGCAGCTCGACGAGGTCTTGGCCTGAAGCTTTCTTT
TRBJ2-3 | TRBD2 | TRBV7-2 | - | CASSQIAGGADTQYF | TGTGCCAGCAGTCAGATAGCGGGAGGGGCAGATACGCAGTATTTT
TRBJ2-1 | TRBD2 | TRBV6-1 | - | CASSEAGGGTYNEQFF | TGTGCCAGCAGTGAAGCGGGGGGAGGGACTTACAATGAGCAGTTCTTC
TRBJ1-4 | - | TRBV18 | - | CASSQTATNEKLFF | TGTGCCAGCTCACAAACGGCAACTAATGAAAAACTGTTTTTT
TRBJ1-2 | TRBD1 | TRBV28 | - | CASTLPHPGQGYGGYTF | TGTGCCAGCACCCTCCCCCACCCGGGACAGGGATACGGTGGCTACACCTTC
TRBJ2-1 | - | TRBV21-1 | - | CARVYPRGNEQFF | TGTGCCAGAGTCTACCCTCGGGGCAATGAGCAGTTCTTC
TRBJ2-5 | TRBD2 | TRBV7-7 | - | CASSLGGGQETQYF | TGTGCCAGCAGCTTAGGGGGAGGGCAGGAGACCCAGTACTTC
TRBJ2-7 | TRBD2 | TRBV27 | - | CASSSSGTSSYEQYF | TGTGCCAGCAGTTCCTCTGGGACTAGCAGCTACGAGCAGTACTTC
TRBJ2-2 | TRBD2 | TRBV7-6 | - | CASSWVLSGRDGELFF | TGTGCCAGCAGCTGGGTTTTAAGCGGGAGAGACGGGGAGCTGTTTTTT
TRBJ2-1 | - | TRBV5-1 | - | CASSFPSGESNEQFF | TGCGCCAGCAGCTTCCCTTCGGGAGAAAGCAATGAGCAGTTCTTC
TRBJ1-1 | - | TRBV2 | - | CASSEQGRAEAFF | TGTGCCAGCAGTGAACAGGGGAGGGCTGAAGCTTTCTTT
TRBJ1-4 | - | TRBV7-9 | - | CASSLVKGFGEKLFF | TGTGCCAGCAGCTTAGTTAAGGGGTTTGGTGAAAAACTGTTTTTT
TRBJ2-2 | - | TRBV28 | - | CASSLEGRPGELFF | TGTGCCAGCAGTTTAGAGGGCAGACCCGGGGAGCTGTTTTTT
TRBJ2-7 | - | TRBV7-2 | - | CASSLGWRDRQYF | TGTGCCAGCAGCTTAGGTTGGAGGGACCGGCAGTACTTC
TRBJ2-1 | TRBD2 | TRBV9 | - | CASSVAAGGADEQFF | TGTGCCAGCAGCGTAGCAGCGGGAGGGGCCGATGAGCAGTTCTTC
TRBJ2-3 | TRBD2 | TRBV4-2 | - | CASSRTSGSLDTQYF | TGTGCCAGCAGCCGTACTAGCGGTAGTTTGGATACGCAGTATTTT
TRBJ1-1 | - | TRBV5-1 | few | CASSLLTVNTEAFF | TGCGCCAGCAGCCTTCTTACAGTGAACACTGAAGCTTTCTTT
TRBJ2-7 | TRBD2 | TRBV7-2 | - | CASSLAGLAGAGEQYF | TGTGCCAGCAGCTTAGCCGGCCTAGCGGGAGCGGGGGAGCAGTACTTC
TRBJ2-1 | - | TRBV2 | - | CASRRNNEQFF | TGTGCCAGCCGGCGGAACAATGAGCAGTTCTTC
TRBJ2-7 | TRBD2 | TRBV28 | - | CASSSPATSGTSYEQYF | TGTGCCAGCAGTTCCCCCGCAACTAGCGGGACCTCCTACGAGCAGTACTTC
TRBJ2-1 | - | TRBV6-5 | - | CASNRLSSYNEQFF | TGTGCCAGCAATAGACTTTCTTCCTACAATGAGCAGTTCTTC
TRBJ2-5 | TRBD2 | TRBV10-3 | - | CAISERGEETQYF | TGTGCCATCAGTGAGCGGGGGGAAGAGACCCAGTACTTC
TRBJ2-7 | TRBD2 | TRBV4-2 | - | CASTQDSSGSSYEQYF | TGTGCCAGCACCCAAGATTCTAGCGGGAGCTCCTACGAGCAGTACTTC
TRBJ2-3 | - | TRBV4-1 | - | CASRHQGLSTDTQYF | TGCGCCAGCAGACACCAGGGCCTTAGCACAGATACGCAGTATTTT
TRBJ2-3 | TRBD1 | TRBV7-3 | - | CASSTTGATQYF | TGTGCCAGCAGCACGACAGGGGCTACGCAGTATTTT
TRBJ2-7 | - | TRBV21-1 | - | CASSSPGLAGGCEQYF | TGTGCCAGCAGCTCTCCGGGACTAGCGGGAGGCTGTGAGCAGTACTTC